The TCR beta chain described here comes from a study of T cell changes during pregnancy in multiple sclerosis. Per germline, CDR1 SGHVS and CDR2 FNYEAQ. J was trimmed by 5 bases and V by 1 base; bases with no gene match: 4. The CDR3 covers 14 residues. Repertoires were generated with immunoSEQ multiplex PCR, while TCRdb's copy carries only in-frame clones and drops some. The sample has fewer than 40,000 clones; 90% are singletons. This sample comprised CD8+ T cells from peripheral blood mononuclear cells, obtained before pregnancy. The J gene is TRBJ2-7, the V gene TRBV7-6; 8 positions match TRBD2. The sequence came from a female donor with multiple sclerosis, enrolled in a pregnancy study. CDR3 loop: CASSLDGRDNEQYF. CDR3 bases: TGTGCCAGCAGCTTAGACGGGAGGGACAACGAGCAGTACTTC.